The TCR beta chain under discussion was sequenced for a study of shared clonotypes between healthy human individuals. Some clones are missing from TCRdb's copy, which holds only in-frame ones; the method was immunoSEQ multiplex PCR. The sample holds roughly 2,500,000 clones, 80% to 95% seen once. V lost 5 bases, J lost 8 bases, and 12 bases lay in between. Germline loops: CDR1 LNHDA, CDR2 SQIVND (reference sequence). The CDR3 covers 13 residues. The gene calls are TRBV19 and TRBJ1-4, with no clear D. The origin of this receptor is a man between 18 and 29 years old in good health. Some clones in this sample may be carry-over from other donors' samples. Sequencing was carried out using naive CD4+ T cells from PBMCs. The subset: CD45RA+ positively selected. The CDR3 region has the DNA TGTGCCAGTAGTCTAAGGTTAGCCGAAAAACTGTTTTTT. Translation gives CASSLRLAEKLFF.